This T cell receptor (beta chain) was identified in a study of blood T cell repertoires in COVID-19. The wider study: Acute and convalescent COVID-19 specimens originated in the United States, Italy and Spain. PBMCs, B-cell-depleted T cells, or T cells were the source of the cDNA or gDNA that made up the material.

Authors' methods: Amplification of reference gene primers was used by the study to estimate nucleated cell counts. TCRdb's copy holds only in-frame clones and misses some; the assay was immunoSEQ multiplex PCR. V and J calls and clone size are copied from that table; D and trimming were computed from the DNA. The sample has about 130,000 clones, around 70% seen once. Patients from Seattle were sampled longitudinally, starting during active infection. From germline, CDR1 is LNHDA and CDR2 SQIVND (reference sequence). The CDR3 is made up of 14 amino acids. The V gene end was trimmed by 6 bases and the J gene end by 5 bases; junction bases not matched to a gene: 6.

Sequencing was performed on peripheral blood. The chain employs TRBV19 and TRBJ2-2, with 7 nucleotides matching TRBD1. This receptor was obtained from a man older than 75 with COVID-19, enrolled during active disease. The DNA of the CDR3 is TGTGCCAGTAGGGGGACAGAAGAGACCGGGGAGCTGTTTTTT. It codes for CASRGTEETGELFF.